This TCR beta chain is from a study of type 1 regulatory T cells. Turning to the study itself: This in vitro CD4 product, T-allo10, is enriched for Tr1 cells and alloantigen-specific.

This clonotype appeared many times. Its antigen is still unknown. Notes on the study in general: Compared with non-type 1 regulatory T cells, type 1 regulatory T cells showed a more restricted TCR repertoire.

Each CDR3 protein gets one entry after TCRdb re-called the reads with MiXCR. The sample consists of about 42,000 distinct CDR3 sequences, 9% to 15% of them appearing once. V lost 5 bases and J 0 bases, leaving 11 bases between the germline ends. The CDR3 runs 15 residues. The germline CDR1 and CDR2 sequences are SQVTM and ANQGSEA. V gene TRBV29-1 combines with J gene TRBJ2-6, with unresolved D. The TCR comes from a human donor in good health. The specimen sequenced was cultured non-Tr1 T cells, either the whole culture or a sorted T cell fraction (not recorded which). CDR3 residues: CSVSSLISGANVLTF. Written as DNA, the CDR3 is TGCAGCGTTTCCTCTCTTATCTCTGGGGCCAACGTCCTGACTTTC.